This T cell receptor (beta chain) was captured by sequencing in a study of cytomegalovirus exposure and HLA in healthy donors. About the research overall: Both the 120 validation repertoires and the approximately 670 first-cohort repertoires used the same platform, as reported by a later analysis.

Repertoires were generated with immunoSEQ multiplex PCR, while TCRdb's copy carries only in-frame clones and drops some. This table holds about 110,000 clones, approximately 90% found once. The study's findings and limits: Whilst most TCR sequences proved rare, a subset of public TCRs occurred across many donors. There were around 160 TCR beta chains listed as cytomegalovirus-associated.

A word on this clone: Its target is not known.

Germline loops: CDR1 SNHLY, CDR2 FYNNEI. With 7 bases clipped from V and 3 bases from J, the junction kept 6 bases outside the gene matches. The CDR3 totals 14 residues. V and J are TRBV2 and TRBJ2-1; 7 bases agree with TRBD1. Sequencing was performed on PBMCs. The source is a woman under 40 in good health and CMV-seropositive. In nucleotides, the CDR3 is TGTGCCAGCACGGGAAGGGGGCACTACAATGAGCAGTTCTTC. It translates to CASTGRGHYNEQFF. The full variable domain, its missing parts supplied by reference TRBV2 and TRBJ2-1, is EPEVTQTPSHQVTQMGQEVILRCVPISNHLYFYWYRQILGQKVEFLVSFYNNEISEKSEIFDDQFSVERPDGSNFTLKIRSTKLEDSAMYFCASTGRGHYNEQFFGPGTRLTVL.